The 20 T cell receptor beta chains below all came from one sample that was sequenced in a study of blood T cell repertoires in COVID-19. Sequenced by immunoSEQ multiplex PCR; TCRdb stores in-frame clones only, minus some. The table includes over 200,000 clones, 70% to 90% detected once. What was sequenced was peripheral blood. These receptors originate from a woman between 18 and 30 years old who had recovered from COVID-19.

The chain joins TRBV7-9 to TRBJ1-4; D is uncertain. CDR3 length equals 15 residues. With 4 bases removed from V and 4 bases from J, the gap between germline ends came to 13 bases. Germline lookup yields CDR1 SEHNR and CDR2 FQNEAQ (reference sequence). The CDR3 coding sequence is TGTGCCAGCAGCTCATTCGGGGAGGGTAATGAAAAACTGTTTTTT. This codes for CASSSFGEGNEKLFF. The whole variable domain, remainder taken from reference TRBV7-9 and TRBJ1-4, is DTGVSQNPRHKITKRGQNVTFRCDPISEHNRLYWYRQTLGQGPEFLTYFQNEAQLEKSRLLSDRFSAERPKGSFSTLEIQRTEQGDSAMYLCASSSFGEGNEKLFFGSGTQLSVL.

As DNA, the CDR3 is TGTGCCAGCAGTGAAGAACATACCAGGGGCGGGAATGAGCAGTTCTTC. It codes for CASSEEHTRGGNEQFF. The rearrangement joins TRBV25-1 to TRBJ2-1; weak D call: TRBD1 (6 bases). The CDR3 is made up of 16 amino acids. The germline CDR1 and CDR2 sequences are MGHDK and SYGVNS. The V end was cut by 2 bases, the J end by 7 bases, with 18 bases between.

V and J are TRBV29-1 and TRBJ2-7; no clear D gene. The V and J ends lost 5 bases and 1 base respectively, with 12 bases between them. This CDR3 spans 13 amino acids. Germline assignment: CDR1 SQVTM and CDR2 ANQGSEA. DNA of the CDR3: TGCAGCGTTACGGTCCACGCATCCTACGAGCAGTACTTC. This gives the protein CSVTVHASYEQYF.

This chain uses TRBV6-2 or TRBV6-3 with TRBJ1-3; D might be TRBD1 (6 bases). Germline CDR1 is MNHEY and CDR2 is SVGEGT. The CDR3 is 15 amino acids. Deletions cut 5 bases from V and 4 bases from J, with 15 bases between. The CDR3 here is CASSRGTGYGNTIYF. The CDR3 DNA reads as TGTGCCAGCAGTCGAGGAACAGGGTACGGAAACACCATATATTTT.

The chain combines TRBV15 with TRBJ2-1, with D possibly matching TRBD2 (7 bases). This CDR3 comprises 15 residues. V lost 3 bases to trimming and J lost 5 bases, with 14 bases between them. Germline V gene lookup returns CDR1 LNHNV and CDR2 YYDKDF (reference sequence). CDR3 loop: CATSRGRGRDNEQFF. The CDR3 nucleotides read TGTGCCACCAGCAGGGGAAGGGGGAGGGACAATGAGCAGTTCTTC.

The chain couples TRBV12-3 or TRBV12-4 to TRBJ2-1; no reliable D call. V lost 1 base and J lost 7, with 5 bases in between. CDR3 length equals 12 residues. This chain's CDR3 is CASSLVRNEQFF. The CDR3 region has the DNA TGTGCCAGCAGTTTAGTGAGGAATGAGCAGTTCTTC.

CDR3 region: CASSPSWDRGAEQYF. In DNA form, the CDR3 reads TGTGCCAGCAGTCCCTCTTGGGACAGGGGGGCCGAGCAGTACTTC. The chain employs TRBV28 and TRBJ2-7, with 11 bases matching TRBD1. Trimming took 5 bases from V and 6 from J; bases not matched to a gene: 9. This CDR3 contains 15 residues. The germline V gene has CDR1 MDHEN and CDR2 SYDVKM.

The chain couples TRBV5-1 to TRBJ2-1; TRBD1 agrees at 9 bases. This CDR3 is built from 17 residues. Germline assignment: CDR1 SGHRS and CDR2 YFSETQ. Trimming at V came to 2 bases and at J to 2 bases, leaving 8 bases not matched to a gene. CDR3 region: CASSFGLGDRAYNEQFF. The CDR3 DNA reads as TGCGCCAGCAGCTTCGGGTTGGGGGACAGGGCCTACAATGAGCAGTTCTTC.

This chain joins TRBV9 and TRBJ1-2; 8 nucleotides match TRBD1. This CDR3 is built from 15 residues. Looked up from germline, CDR1 is SGDLS and CDR2 is YYNGEE. V lost 5 bases and J lost 7; bases outside the gene matches: 13. The CDR3 region has the DNA TGTGCCAGCAGGAGGTCAGGGGGCGCTGAGGGTGGCTACACCTTC. The encoded protein is CASRRSGGAEGGYTF.

This chain links TRBV29-1 with TRBJ2-4; a possible D gene is TRBD2 (6 bases). V dropped 4 bases and J dropped 10 bases, with 17 bases sitting between them. CDR3 length: 13 amino acids. The germline V gene has CDR1 SQVTM and CDR2 ANQGSEA. CDR3 sequence: CSVGGVLTGIQYF. As DNA, the CDR3 is TGCAGCGTTGGGGGGGTCCTTACCGGGATTCAGTACTTC. Full variable domain (remainder filled in from reference TRBV29-1 and TRBJ2-4): SAVISQKPSRDICQRGTSLTIQCQVDSQVTMMFWYRQQPGQSLTLIATANQGSEATYESGFVIDKFPISRPNLTFSTLTVSNMSPEDSSIYLCSVGGVLTGIQYFGAGTRLSVL.

The chain is built from TRBV14 and TRBJ2-2; D gene uncertain. Germline lookup yields CDR1 SGHDN and CDR2 FVKESK. The length of the CDR3 is 16 residues. V lost 3 bases to trimming and J lost 2 bases, with 13 bases between them. The CDR3 DNA follows: TGTGCCAGCAGCCAGACGGCAGGATTCAACACCGGGGAGCTGTTTTTT. It codes for CASSQTAGFNTGELFF.

The chain employs TRBV5-4 and TRBJ2-7; 7 positions agree with TRBD2. This CDR3 contains 14 residues. Per germline, CDR1 SGHNT and CDR2 YYREEE (reference sequence). The V and J ends lost 4 bases and 4 bases, in that order; junction bases with no gene match: 8. DNA of the CDR3: TGTGCCAGCAGCAGGGAGGGCGAGGTTTACGAGCAGTACTTC. Encoded protein: CASSREGEVYEQYF.

The chain combines TRBV7-2 with TRBJ2-7; D is perhaps TRBD1 (5 bases). Germline V lookup: CDR1 SGHTA, CDR2 FQGNSA. V gave up 5 bases and J gave up 3 bases, with 11 bases separating them. The CDR3 contains 13 residues. The DNA of the CDR3 is TGTGCCAGCAGCGAGTTTAGGGGCTACGAGCAGTACTTC. Residues: CASSEFRGYEQYF.

This chain uses TRBV3-1 (or the pseudogene TRBV3-2) with TRBJ2-1, with 7 bases aligning to TRBD2. The junction had 12 bases not matched to a gene; V was cut back by 1 base and J by 9 bases. The CDR3 is 16 residues long. Germline loops: CDR1 LGHDT, CDR2 YNNKEL (reference sequence). DNA of the CDR3: TGTGCCAGCAGCCAAGGATATGGCGGGAGAGGGCTTGAGCAGTTCTTC. Encoded protein: CASSQGYGGRGLEQFF.

The V and J genes are TRBV7-2 and TRBJ2-5, with 7 positions matching TRBD2. The CDR3 covers 14 residues. CDR1 and CDR2 (germline): SGHTA, FQGNSA. V lost 6 bases and J lost 4; bases outside the gene matches: 8. The CDR3 is CASSVSTSRETQYF. DNA for the CDR3: TGTGCCAGCAGTGTTTCGACTAGCAGAGAGACCCAGTACTTC.

This chain joins TRBV18 and TRBJ2-1; tentative D call: TRBD2 (5 bases). Per the germline V gene, CDR1 is KGHSH and CDR2 is LQKENI. The CDR3 is made up of 13 amino acids. The V and J ends lost 2 bases and 6 bases respectively, with 8 bases between them. The DNA of the CDR3 is TGTGCCAGCTCACCAACTAGTGGCAATGAGCAGTTCTTC. Protein: CASSPTSGNEQFF.

The gene calls are TRBV18 and TRBJ2-7; 8 bases map to TRBD1. The CDR3 is made up of 15 amino acids. CDR1 is KGHSH, CDR2 LQKENI, per germline. Trimming took 2 bases from V and 3 from J; bases not matched to a gene: 6. The CDR3 DNA reads TGTGCCAGCTCACCAAGGGACAGGTCATTCTACGAGCAGTACTTC. Residues: CASSPRDRSFYEQYF.

The rearrangement joins TRBV10-2 to TRBJ2-3, with TRBD2 as a possible D gene (7 bases). Germline CDR1 and CDR2: WSHSY and SAAADI. V shed 4 bases and J shed 7 bases, with 18 bases lying between them. The CDR3 is 15 amino acids. This CDR3 is CASSVVGGASYTQYF. Written as DNA, the CDR3 is TGCGCCAGCAGTGTCGTGGGGGGGGCGAGCTATACGCAGTATTTT.

The chain carries TRBV21-1 and TRBJ2-7; no DNA check was done on the table's D call, TRBD2. TRBV21-1 corresponds to a pseudogene. CDR3 length: 15 residues. CDR3 nucleotide sequence: TGTGCCAGCAGCAAAGCAGGGGGTAGCGGGTACGAGCAGTACTTC. Protein sequence: CASSKAGGSGYEQYF.

This clone was detected only a few times. The chain carries TRBV6-6 and TRBJ2-7; 9 bases fit TRBD1. The trim removed 4 bases at V and 4 bases at J, leaving 5 bases unmatched. The CDR3 spans 14 residues. The germline V gene has CDR1 MNHNY and CDR2 SVGAGI (reference sequence). In DNA form, the CDR3 reads TGTGCCAGCAGTTCCGGACAGGGGTATTACGAGCAGTACTTC. As protein: CASSSGQGYYEQYF.